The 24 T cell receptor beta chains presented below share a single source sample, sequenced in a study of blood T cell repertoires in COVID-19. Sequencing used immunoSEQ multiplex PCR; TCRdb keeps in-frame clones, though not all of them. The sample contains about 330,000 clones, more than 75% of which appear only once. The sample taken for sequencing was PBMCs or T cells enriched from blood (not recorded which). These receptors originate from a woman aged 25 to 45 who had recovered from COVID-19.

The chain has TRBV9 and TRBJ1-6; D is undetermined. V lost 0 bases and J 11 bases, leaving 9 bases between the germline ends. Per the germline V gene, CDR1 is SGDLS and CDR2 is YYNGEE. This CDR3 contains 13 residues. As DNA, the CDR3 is TGTGCCAGCAGCGTAGACGGCAGGCCACCCCTCCACTTT. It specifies CASSVDGRPPLHF.

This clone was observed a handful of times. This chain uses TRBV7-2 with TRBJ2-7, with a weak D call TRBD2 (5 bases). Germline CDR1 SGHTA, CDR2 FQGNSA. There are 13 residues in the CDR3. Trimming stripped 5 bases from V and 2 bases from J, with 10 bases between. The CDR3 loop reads CASSTTITYEQYF. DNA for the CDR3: TGTGCCAGCAGCACGACTATAACCTACGAGCAGTACTTC. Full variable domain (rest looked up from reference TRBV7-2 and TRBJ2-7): GAGVSQSPSNKVTEKGKDVELRCDPISGHTALYWYRQSLGQGLEFLIYFQGNSAPDKSGLPSDRFSAERTGGSVSTLTIQRTQQEDSAVYLCASSTTITYEQYFGPGTRLTVT.

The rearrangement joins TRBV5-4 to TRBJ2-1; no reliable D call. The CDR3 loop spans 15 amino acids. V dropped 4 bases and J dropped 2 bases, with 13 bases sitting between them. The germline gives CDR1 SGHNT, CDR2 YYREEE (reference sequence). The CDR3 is CASSARGVPYNEQFF. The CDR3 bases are TGTGCCAGCAGCGCTCGCGGCGTCCCCTACAATGAGCAGTTCTTC. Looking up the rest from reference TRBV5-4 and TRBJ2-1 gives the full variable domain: ETGVTQSPTHLIKTRGQQVTLRCSSQSGHNTVSWYQQALGQGPQFIFQYYREEENGRGNFPPRFSGLQFPNYSSELNVNALELDDSALYLCASSARGVPYNEQFFGPGTRLTVL.

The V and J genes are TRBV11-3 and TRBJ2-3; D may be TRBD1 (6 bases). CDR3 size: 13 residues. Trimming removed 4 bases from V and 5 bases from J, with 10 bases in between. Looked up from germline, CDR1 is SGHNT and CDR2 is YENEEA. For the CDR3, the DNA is TGTGCCAGCAGCTCTTCACAGGGAGATACGCAGTATTTT. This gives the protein CASSSSQGDTQYF.

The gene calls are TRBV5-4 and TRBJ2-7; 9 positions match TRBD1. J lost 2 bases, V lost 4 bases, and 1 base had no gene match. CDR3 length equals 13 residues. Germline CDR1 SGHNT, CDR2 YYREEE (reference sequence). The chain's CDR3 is CASSRTGAYEQYF. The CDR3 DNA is TGTGCCAGCAGCCGGACAGGGGCCTACGAGCAGTACTTC. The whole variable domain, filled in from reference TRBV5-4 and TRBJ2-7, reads ETGVTQSPTHLIKTRGQQVTLRCSSQSGHNTVSWYQQALGQGPQFIFQYYREEENGRGNFPPRFSGLQFPNYSSELNVNALELDDSALYLCASSRTGAYEQYFGPGTRLTVT.

The DNA for the CDR3 is TGTGCCAGCAGCCAAGATGTTCAGTTGACCATATATTTT. Protein: CASSQDVQLTIYF. V is TRBV3-1 (or the pseudogene TRBV3-2) and J is TRBJ1-3; D remains unclear. Germline CDR1 reads LGHDT; CDR2 reads YNNKEL (reference sequence). This CDR3 comprises 13 residues. V was pared by 0 bases and J by 10 bases, with 10 bases between.

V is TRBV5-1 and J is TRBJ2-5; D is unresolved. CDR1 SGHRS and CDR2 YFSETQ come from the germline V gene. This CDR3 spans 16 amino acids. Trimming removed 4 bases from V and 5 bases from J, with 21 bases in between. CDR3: CASSALPRRSRETQYF. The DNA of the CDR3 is TGCGCCAGCAGCGCTCTACCAAGGAGAAGTCGGGAGACCCAGTACTTC.

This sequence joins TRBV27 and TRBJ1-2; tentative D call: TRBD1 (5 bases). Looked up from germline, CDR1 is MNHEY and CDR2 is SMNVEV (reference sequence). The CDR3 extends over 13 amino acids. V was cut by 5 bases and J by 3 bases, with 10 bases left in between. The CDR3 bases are TGTGCCAGCAGTCCCTCGGGGGACTATGGCTACACCTTC. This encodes CASSPSGDYGYTF.

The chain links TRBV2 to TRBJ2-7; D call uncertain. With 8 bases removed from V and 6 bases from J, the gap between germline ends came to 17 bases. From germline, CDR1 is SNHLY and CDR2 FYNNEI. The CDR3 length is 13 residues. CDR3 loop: CASVRQPSGEQYF. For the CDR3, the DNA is TGTGCCAGCGTTCGCCAGCCGTCAGGCGAGCAGTACTTC.

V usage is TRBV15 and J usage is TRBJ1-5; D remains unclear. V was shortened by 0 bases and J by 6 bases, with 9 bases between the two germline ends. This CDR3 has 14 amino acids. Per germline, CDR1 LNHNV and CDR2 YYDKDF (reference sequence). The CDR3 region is CATSRESGSQPQHF. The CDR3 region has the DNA TGTGCCACCAGCAGAGAGTCGGGGAGTCAGCCCCAGCATTTT.

The CDR3 reads CASSIYLRSRANVLTF. As DNA, the CDR3 is TGTGCCAGCAGCATTTACCTTAGGAGTAGGGCCAACGTCCTGACTTTC. This rearrangement joins TRBV7-8 to TRBJ2-6, with unresolved D. This CDR3 comprises 16 residues. Trimming took off 5 bases at V and 5 bases at J, with 16 bases between the two ends. Germline loops: CDR1 SGHVS, CDR2 FQNEAQ.

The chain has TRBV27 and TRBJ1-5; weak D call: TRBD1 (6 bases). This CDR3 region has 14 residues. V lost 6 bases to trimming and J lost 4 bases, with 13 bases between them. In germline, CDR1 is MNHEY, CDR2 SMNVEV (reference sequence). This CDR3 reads CASSPGQPNQPQHF. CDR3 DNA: TGTGCCAGCAGCCCGGGACAACCAAATCAGCCCCAGCATTTT.

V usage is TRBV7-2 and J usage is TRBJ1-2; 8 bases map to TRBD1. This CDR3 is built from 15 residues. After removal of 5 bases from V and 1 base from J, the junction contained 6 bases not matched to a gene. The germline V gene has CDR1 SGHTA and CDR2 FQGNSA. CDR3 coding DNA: TGTGCCAGCAGCCCACAGGGGGTACTTAACTATGGCTACACCTTC. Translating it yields CASSPQGVLNYGYTF.

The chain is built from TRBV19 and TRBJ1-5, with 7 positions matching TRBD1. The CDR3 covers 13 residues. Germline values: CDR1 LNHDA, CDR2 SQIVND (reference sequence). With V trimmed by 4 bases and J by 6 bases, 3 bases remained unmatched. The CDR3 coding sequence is TGTGCCAGTAGTAACAGGGGAGGTCAGCCCCAGCATTTT. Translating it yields CASSNRGGQPQHF.

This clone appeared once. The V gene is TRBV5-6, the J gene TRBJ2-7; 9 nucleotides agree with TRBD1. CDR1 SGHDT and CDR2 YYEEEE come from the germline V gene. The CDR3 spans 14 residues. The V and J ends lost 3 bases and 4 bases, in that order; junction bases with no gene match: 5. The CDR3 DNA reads TGTGCCAGCAGCTCAGGGACAGGGAGGTACGAGCAGTACTTC. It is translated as CASSSGTGRYEQYF.

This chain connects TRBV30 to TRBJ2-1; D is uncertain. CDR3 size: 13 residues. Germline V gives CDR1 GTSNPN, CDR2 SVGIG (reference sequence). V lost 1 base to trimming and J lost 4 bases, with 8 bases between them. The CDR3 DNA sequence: TGTGCCTGGAGTGCCCCCTCTTACAATGAGCAGTTCTTC. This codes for CAWSAPSYNEQFF.

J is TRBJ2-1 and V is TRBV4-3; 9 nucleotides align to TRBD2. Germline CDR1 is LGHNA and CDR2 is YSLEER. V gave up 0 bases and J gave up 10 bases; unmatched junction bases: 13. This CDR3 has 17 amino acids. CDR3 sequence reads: CASSQDFGVAGDREQFF. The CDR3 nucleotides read TGCGCCAGCAGCCAAGATTTTGGGGTAGCGGGGGATCGAGAGCAGTTCTTC.

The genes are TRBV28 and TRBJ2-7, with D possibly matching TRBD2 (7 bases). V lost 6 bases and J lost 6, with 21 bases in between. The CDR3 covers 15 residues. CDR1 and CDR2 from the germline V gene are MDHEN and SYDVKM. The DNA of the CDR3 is TGTGCCAGCAGCATCCGGGGGGCGAGGGGGACCGAGCAGTACTTC. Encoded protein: CASSIRGARGTEQYF.

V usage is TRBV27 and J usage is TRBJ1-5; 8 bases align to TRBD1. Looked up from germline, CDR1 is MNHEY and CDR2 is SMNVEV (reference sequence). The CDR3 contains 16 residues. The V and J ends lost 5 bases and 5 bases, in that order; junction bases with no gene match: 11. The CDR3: CASSALTGVFDQPQHF. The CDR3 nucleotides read TGTGCCAGCAGTGCCCTGACAGGGGTGTTCGATCAGCCCCAGCATTTT.

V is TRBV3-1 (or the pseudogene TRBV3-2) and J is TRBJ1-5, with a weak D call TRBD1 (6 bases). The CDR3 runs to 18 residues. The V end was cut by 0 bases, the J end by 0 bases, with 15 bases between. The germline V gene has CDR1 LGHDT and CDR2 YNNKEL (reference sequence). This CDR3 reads CASSQDGGLPYSNQPQHF. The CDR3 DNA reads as TGTGCCAGCAGCCAAGATGGGGGCCTGCCTTATAGCAATCAGCCCCAGCATTTT.

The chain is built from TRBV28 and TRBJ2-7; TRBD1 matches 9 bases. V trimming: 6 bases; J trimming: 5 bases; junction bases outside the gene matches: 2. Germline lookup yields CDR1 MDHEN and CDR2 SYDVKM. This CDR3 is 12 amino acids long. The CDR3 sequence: CASRWDRDEQYF. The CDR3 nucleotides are TGTGCCAGCAGGTGGGACAGGGACGAGCAGTACTTC.

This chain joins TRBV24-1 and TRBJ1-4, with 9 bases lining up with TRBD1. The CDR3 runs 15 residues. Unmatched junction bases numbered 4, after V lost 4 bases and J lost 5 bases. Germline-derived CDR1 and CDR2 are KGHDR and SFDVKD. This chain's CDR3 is CATSEAGTGNEKLFF. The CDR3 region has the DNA TGTGCCACCAGTGAGGCCGGGACAGGGAATGAAAAACTGTTTTTT.

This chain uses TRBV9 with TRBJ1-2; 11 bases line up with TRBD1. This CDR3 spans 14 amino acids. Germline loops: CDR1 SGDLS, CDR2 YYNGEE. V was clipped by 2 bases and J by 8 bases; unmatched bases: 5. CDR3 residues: CASSVGDRGSGYTF. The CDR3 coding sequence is TGTGCCAGCAGCGTCGGGGACAGGGGGAGCGGCTACACCTTC.

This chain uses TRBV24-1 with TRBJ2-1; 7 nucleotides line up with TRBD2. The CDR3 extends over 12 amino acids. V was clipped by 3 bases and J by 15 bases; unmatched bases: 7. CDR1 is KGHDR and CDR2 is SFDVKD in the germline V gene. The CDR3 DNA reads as TGTGCCACCAGTGATCTAGTGGGGGAGGGGTTCTTC. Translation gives CATSDLVGEGFF.